Only one count was recorded for the clone carrying this T cell receptor (beta chain). Profiling relied on immunoSEQ multiplex PCR, and the TCRdb table lists in-frame clones only, not all of them. The data show some 73,000 clones, approximately 80% seen once. The sample comes from a study of blood T cell repertoires in COVID-19. The material sequenced was peripheral blood. This TCR came from an older woman with acute or convalescent COVID-19.

The CDR3 region has the DNA TGTGCCAGCAGTTACGGGGGGGCTAGTGCCAATGAGCAGTTCTTC. Residues: CASSYGGASANEQFF. The chain links TRBV6-5 to TRBJ2-1, with TRBD2 as a possible D gene (7 bases). This CDR3 region has 15 residues. CDR1 and CDR2 (germline): MNHEY, SVGAGI. Between the trimmed V and J ends, which lost 2 bases and 6 bases, there was a span of 14 bases.